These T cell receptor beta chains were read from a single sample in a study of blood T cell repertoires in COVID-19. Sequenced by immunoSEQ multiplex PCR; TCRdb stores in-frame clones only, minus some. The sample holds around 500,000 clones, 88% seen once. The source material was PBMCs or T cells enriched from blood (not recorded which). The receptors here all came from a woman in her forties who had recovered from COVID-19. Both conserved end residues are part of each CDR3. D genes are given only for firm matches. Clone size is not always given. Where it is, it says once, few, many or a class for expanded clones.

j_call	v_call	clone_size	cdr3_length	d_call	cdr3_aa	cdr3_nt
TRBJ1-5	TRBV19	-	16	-	CASSPVRSAAEQPQHF	TGTGCCAGTAGTCCCGTCCGTAGTGCGGCCGAGCAGCCCCAGCATTTT
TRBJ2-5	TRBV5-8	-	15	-	CASSYGGGVSETQYF	TGTGCCAGCAGCTACGGAGGGGGGGTTTCCGAGACCCAGTACTTC
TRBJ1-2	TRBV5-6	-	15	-	CASSWARVANYGYTF	TGTGCCAGCAGCTGGGCCAGGGTGGCTAACTATGGCTACACCTTC
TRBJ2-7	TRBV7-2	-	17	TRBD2	CASSLIAGGPSSYEQYF	TGTGCCAGCAGCTTAATAGCGGGAGGCCCGAGCTCCTACGAGCAGTACTTC
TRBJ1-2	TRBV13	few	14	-	CASSLGQGRDGYTF	TGTGCCAGCAGCTTAGGACAGGGAAGGGATGGCTACACCTTC
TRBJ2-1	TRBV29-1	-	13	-	CSVWAEIDNEQFF	TGCAGCGTTTGGGCAGAAATAGACAATGAGCAGTTCTTC
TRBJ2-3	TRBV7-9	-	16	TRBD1	CASTISRTGGAYTQYF	TGTGCCAGCACCATCTCCCGGACAGGGGGCGCGTATACGCAGTATTTT
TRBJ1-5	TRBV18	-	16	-	CASSPPGGHGNQPQHF	TGTGCCAGCTCACCACCGGGGGGGCATGGCAATCAGCCCCAGCATTTT
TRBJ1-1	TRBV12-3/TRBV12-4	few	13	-	CASSIARGMEAFF	TGTGCCAGCAGTATCGCCAGAGGAATGGAAGCTTTCTTT
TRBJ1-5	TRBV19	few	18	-	CASHEMLGGQTSNQPQHF	TGTGCCAGTCACGAGATGCTCGGGGGGCAGACTAGCAATCAGCCCCAGCATTTT
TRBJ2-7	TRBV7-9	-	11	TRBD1	CASSDRGMEYF	TGTGCCAGCAGCGACAGGGGAATGGAGTACTTC
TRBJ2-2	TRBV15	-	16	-	CATSRVQGYGTGELFF	TGTGCCACCAGCAGAGTCCAGGGATATGGCACCGGGGAGCTGTTTTTT
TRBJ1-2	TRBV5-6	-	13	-	CASSLGTGSGYTF	TGTGCCAGCAGCTTGGGAACAGGGAGCGGCTACACCTTC
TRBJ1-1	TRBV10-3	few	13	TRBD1	CAIKATGTTEAFF	TGTGCCATCAAGGCGACAGGGACCACTGAAGCTTTCTTT
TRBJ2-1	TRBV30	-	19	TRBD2	CAWSLGGTSGGSSYNEQFF	TGTGCCTGGAGCCTAGGGGGGACTAGCGGAGGGAGCTCCTACAATGAGCAGTTCTTC
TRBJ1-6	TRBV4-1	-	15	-	CASSRFTGYNSPLHF	TGCGCCAGCAGCCGATTTACGGGGTATAATTCACCCCTCCACTTT
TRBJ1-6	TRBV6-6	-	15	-	CASLRGGRYNSPLHF	TGTGCCAGCTTGCGGGGAGGGCGCTATAATTCACCCCTCCACTTT
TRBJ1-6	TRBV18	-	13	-	CASSPTPDSPLHF	TGTGCCAGCTCACCTACTCCGGACTCGCCCCTCCACTTT
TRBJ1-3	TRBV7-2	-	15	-	CASSPKTGSGNTIYF	TGTGCCAGCAGCCCAAAGACAGGATCAGGAAACACCATATATTTT
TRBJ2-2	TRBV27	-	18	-	CASSLAPPQGAGPGELFF	TGTGCCAGCAGTTTGGCGCCACCACAGGGAGCAGGACCCGGGGAGCTGTTTTTT
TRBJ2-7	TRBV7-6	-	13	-	CASSLEYSYEQYF	TGTGCCAGCAGCTTGGAGTATTCCTACGAGCAGTACTTC
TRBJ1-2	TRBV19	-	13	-	CASSISSGKGYTF	TGTGCCAGTAGTATAAGTTCAGGGAAGGGCTACACCTTC
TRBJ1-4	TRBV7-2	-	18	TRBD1	CASSSRASGGFTNEKLFF	TGTGCCAGCAGCTCGCGGGCCTCAGGGGGCTTTACTAATGAAAAACTGTTTTTT
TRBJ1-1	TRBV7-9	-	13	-	CASSLYGNTEAFF	TGTGCCAGCAGCTTATACGGTAACACTGAAGCTTTCTTT
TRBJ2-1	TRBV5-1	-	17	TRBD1	CASSLAPTGGSYNEQFF	TGCGCCAGCAGCTTGGCCCCGACAGGGGGATCCTACAATGAGCAGTTCTTC
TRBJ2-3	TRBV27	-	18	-	CASSLSPPRVGGTDTQYF	TGTGCCAGCAGTTTATCGCCTCCAAGGGTCGGGGGCACAGATACGCAGTATTTT
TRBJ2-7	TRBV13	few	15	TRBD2	CASSPGGDPTYEQYF	TGTGCCAGCAGCCCGGGAGGGGATCCGACCTACGAGCAGTACTTC
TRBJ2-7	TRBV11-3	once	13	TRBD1	CASSWGQTFEQYF	TGTGCCAGCAGCTGGGGACAGACCTTCGAGCAGTACTTC
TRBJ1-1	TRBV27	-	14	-	CASSLRDGSLEAFF	TGTGCCAGCAGTTTACGGGATGGATCGTTGGAAGCTTTCTTT
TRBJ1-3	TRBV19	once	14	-	CASTTGSSGNTIYF	TGTGCCAGTACCACAGGGAGCTCTGGAAACACCATATATTTT
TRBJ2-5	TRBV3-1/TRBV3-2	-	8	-	CASSPSYF	TGTGCCAGCAGCCCTAGTTACTTC
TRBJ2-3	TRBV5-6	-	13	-	CASSFLSTDTQYF	TGTGCCAGCAGCTTTCTGAGCACAGATACGCAGTATTTT
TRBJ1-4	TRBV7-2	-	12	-	CASSSTREKLFF	TGTGCCAGCAGCTCAACCAGGGAAAAACTGTTTTTT
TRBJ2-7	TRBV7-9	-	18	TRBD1	CASSLAPASGTASYEQYF	TGTGCCAGCAGCTTAGCTCCAGCATCGGGGACAGCATCCTACGAGCAGTACTTC
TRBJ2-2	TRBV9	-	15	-	CASSALGGNTGELFF	TGTGCCAGCAGCGCACTCGGGGGGAACACCGGGGAGCTGTTTTTT
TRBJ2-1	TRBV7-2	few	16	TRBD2	CASSRLAGGAYNEQFF	TGTGCCAGCAGCCGTCTAGCGGGTGGGGCCTACAATGAGCAGTTCTTC
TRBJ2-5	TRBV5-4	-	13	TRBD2	CASSLAGGKTQYF	TGTGCCAGCAGCTTGGCCGGGGGGAAGACCCAGTACTTC
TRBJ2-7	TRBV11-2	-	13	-	CASSTYRFYEQYF	TGTGCCAGCAGCACCTACAGGTTTTACGAGCAGTACTTC
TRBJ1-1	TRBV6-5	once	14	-	CASKSGEGLLKAFF	TGTGCCAGTAAATCCGGGGAGGGGCTCCTTAAAGCTTTCTTT
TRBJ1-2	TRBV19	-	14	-	CASSTTGRSIGYTF	TGTGCCAGTAGTACTACAGGCCGTTCAATCGGCTACACCTTC
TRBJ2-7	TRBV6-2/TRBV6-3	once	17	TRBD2	CASSYRGLAGGTYEQYF	TGTGCCAGCAGTTACCGGGGACTAGCGGGAGGAACCTACGAGCAGTACTTC
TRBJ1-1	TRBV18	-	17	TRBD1	CASSPPRGQGRNTEAFF	TGTGCCAGCTCACCACCCCGGGGACAGGGCAGGAACACTGAAGCTTTCTTT
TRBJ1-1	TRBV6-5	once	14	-	CASSKGQGNSEAFF	TGTGCCAGCTCAAAGGGGCAGGGGAATTCTGAAGCTTTCTTT
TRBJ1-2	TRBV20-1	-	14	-	CSASSGGGYYGYTF	TGCAGTGCTAGTTCGGGGGGCGGATACTATGGCTACACCTTC
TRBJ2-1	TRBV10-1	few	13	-	CASSESSQGKQFF	TGCGCCAGCAGTGAGTCGAGTCAGGGAAAGCAGTTCTTC
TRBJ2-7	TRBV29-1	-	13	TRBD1	CSVNKGAAYEQYF	TGCAGCGTCAACAAGGGGGCTGCGTACGAGCAGTACTTC
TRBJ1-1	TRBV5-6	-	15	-	CASSSSRTDLTEAFF	TGTGCCAGCAGCTCTTCGAGGACAGACTTGACTGAAGCTTTCTTT